Below are 14 T cell receptor beta chains sequenced from a single sample in a study of blood T cell repertoires in COVID-19. Here immunoSEQ multiplex PCR was the method, and the copy in TCRdb shows in-frame clones only, minus some. The table has under 200,000 clones, around 76% seen once. Sequencing was done on a sample of peripheral blood. These receptors were collected from a woman in her sixties or seventies with COVID-19, enrolled during active disease.

The chain carries TRBV5-1 and TRBJ1-1, with 8 nucleotides matching TRBD1. The CDR3 has 13 amino acids. V lost 2 bases to trimming and J lost 5 bases; unmatched junction nucleotides: 2. The germline gives CDR1 SGHRS, CDR2 YFSETQ. CDR3 region: CASSFTGGTEAFF. The CDR3, as DNA: TGCGCCAGCAGCTTTACAGGGGGAACTGAAGCTTTCTTT.

The chain recombines TRBV4-3 with TRBJ1-1; D unresolved. CDR1 is LGHNA and CDR2 is YSLEER in the germline V gene. The CDR3 contains 13 residues. V dropped 4 bases and J dropped 1 base, with 7 bases sitting between them. The CDR3 protein is CASSRAGNTEAFF. The CDR3 DNA reads as TGCGCCAGCAGCCGGGCCGGGAACACTGAAGCTTTCTTT.

As concerns this clone: The sample contains more than one DNA sequence encoding this CDR3. The chain carries TRBV27 and TRBJ1-6; 8 positions match TRBD1. V dropped 2 bases and J dropped 7; count of bases not matched to a gene: 1. The CDR3 extends over 14 amino acids. Germline-derived CDR1 and CDR2 are MNHEY and SMNVEV (reference sequence). DNA for the CDR3: TGTGCCAGCAGTTTAAACAGGGGGAATTCACCCCTCCACTTT. This codes for CASSLNRGNSPLHF.

The rearrangement joins TRBV7-3 to TRBJ2-2; 9 nucleotides align to TRBD2. CDR3 size: 16 residues. Per germline, CDR1 SGHTA and CDR2 FQGTGA. J lost 1 base, V lost 5 bases, and 5 bases had no gene match. In DNA, the CDR3 is TGTGCCAGCAGCCCCCTTAGCGGGGGGAACACCGGGGAGCTGTTTTTT. It translates to CASSPLSGGNTGELFF. The whole variable domain, filled in from reference TRBV7-3 and TRBJ2-2, reads GAGVSQTPSNKVTEKGKYVELRCDPISGHTALYWYRQSLGQGPEFLIYFQGTGAADDSGLPNDRFFAVRPEGSVSTLKIQRTERGDSAVYLCASSPLSGGNTGELFFGEGSRLTVL.

As DNA, the CDR3 is TGTGCCAGCAGCGCCCGTGGTGAGGCTGGCGGGGAGCTGTTTTTT. Protein product: CASSARGEAGGELFF. The J gene is TRBJ2-2, the V gene TRBV11-2, with unresolved D. Germline CDR1 and CDR2: SGHAT and FQNNGV. The CDR3 sequence is 15 residues long. The germline V and J ends were trimmed by 5 bases and 7 bases, with 17 bases remaining between them. Using reference TRBV11-2 and TRBJ2-2 for the parts outside the CDR3, the full variable domain is EAGVAQSPRYKIIEKRQSVAFWCNPISGHATLYWYQQILGQGPKLLIQFQNNGVVDDSQLPKDRFSAERLKGVDSTLKIQPAKLEDSAVYLCASSARGEAGGELFFGEGSRLTVL.

The V gene is TRBV4-2, the J gene TRBJ2-3, with 14 bases that match TRBD2. The CDR3 has 20 amino acids. The germline V gene encodes CDR1 LGHNA and CDR2 YNFKEQ. J was trimmed by 3 bases and V by 0 bases; bases with no gene match: 11. The CDR3 region has the DNA TGTGCCAGCAGCCAAGAGGGACTAGCGGGAGTTGGGTCGATAACAGATACGCAGTATTTT. Amino acid sequence: CASSQEGLAGVGSITDTQYF.

V and J are TRBV15 and TRBJ1-4; 8 nucleotides align to TRBD1. This CDR3 region has 15 residues. V lost 1 base, J lost 5 bases, and 3 bases stayed unmatched. Germline CDR1 and CDR2: LNHNV and YYDKDF (reference sequence). As DNA, the CDR3 is TGTGCCACCAGCAGAGGTGGACAGGGCAATGAAAAACTGTTTTTT. Residues: CATSRGGQGNEKLFF.

The chain links TRBV9 to TRBJ2-1; 7 nucleotides agree with TRBD2. V was pared by 0 bases and J by 9 bases, with 9 bases of the junction left unmatched. The CDR3 spans 15 residues. CDR1 and CDR2 from the germline V gene are SGDLS and YYNGEE. The chain's CDR3 is CASSVGAGEASEQFF. The CDR3 nucleotides read TGTGCCAGCAGCGTAGGGGCGGGGGAGGCCAGTGAGCAGTTCTTC. The entire variable domain, with the rest obtained from reference TRBV9 and TRBJ2-1, is as follows: DSGVTQTPKHLITATGQRVTLRCSPRSGDLSVYWYQQSLDQGLQFLIQYYNGEERAKGNILERFSAQQFPDLHSELNLSSLELGDSALYFCASSVGAGEASEQFFGPGTRLTVL.

The chain has TRBV11-2 and TRBJ2-1; TRBD1 agrees at 7 bases. V was pared by 7 bases and J by 4 bases, with 7 bases of the junction left unmatched. The CDR3 is 14 amino acids. The germline gives CDR1 SGHAT, CDR2 FQNNGV. The CDR3 loop is CASIRGRGYNEQFF. The CDR3 DNA reads TGTGCCAGCATAAGGGGGCGCGGGTACAATGAGCAGTTCTTC.

Only a few counts were recorded for this clone. J is TRBJ2-7 and V is TRBV28, with D uncertain. The CDR3 covers 11 residues. Trimming removed 7 bases at V and 0 bases at J, with 4 bases between. Germline V gives CDR1 MDHEN, CDR2 SYDVKM. CDR3 sequence: CASTDSYEQYF. CDR3 nucleotide sequence: TGTGCCAGCACAGACTCCTACGAGCAGTACTTC.

The chain combines TRBV25-1 with TRBJ2-7, with 7 bases identical to TRBD1. The germline CDR1 and CDR2 sequences are MGHDK and SYGVNS. After removal of 1 base from V and 5 bases from J, the junction contained 2 bases not matched to a gene. The CDR3 extends over 13 amino acids. The CDR3 is CASSEWDSNEQYF. In DNA form, the CDR3 reads TGTGCCAGCAGTGAATGGGACAGCAACGAGCAGTACTTC.

The J gene is TRBJ2-3, the V gene TRBV27; 9 bases line up with TRBD1. The CDR3 consists of 21 residues. CDR1 is MNHEY, CDR2 SMNVEV, per germline (reference sequence). V shed 4 bases and J 1 base; nucleotides not matched to a gene: 21. The CDR3 sequence is CASSSPPGTGKLGTRTDTQYF. The CDR3 region has the DNA TGTGCCAGCAGTTCTCCCCCCGGGACAGGGAAATTAGGGACCCGCACAGATACGCAGTATTTT.

This clone was detected once. The V and J genes are TRBV29-1 and TRBJ2-1; 11 bases align to TRBD2. The CDR3 consists of 13 residues. The V gene's germline CDR1 is SQVTM and CDR2 ANQGSEA. J gave up 10 bases and V 4 bases, and 6 bases lay outside the gene matches. CDR3 in DNA: TGCAGCGTTGTCGTAGCGGGAGGGCGAGAGCAGTTCTTC. This gives the protein CSVVVAGGREQFF.

The chain employs TRBV9 and TRBJ2-5; TRBD2 matches 12 bases. Germline lookup yields CDR1 SGDLS and CDR2 YYNGEE. The CDR3 totals 16 residues. V lost 4 bases and J lost 1; bases outside the gene matches: 5. CDR3 amino acids: CASSLGTSGFQETQYF. The CDR3 bases are TGTGCCAGCAGCCTCGGGACTAGCGGGTTCCAAGAGACCCAGTACTTC.